These 14 T cell receptor beta chains were sequenced from one sample in a study of blood T cells in healthy people across ages. Combining a sample-barcoded 5' primer with a J-beta primer mix, a second PCR ran for roughly 7 to 12 cycles. TCRdb ran MiXCR on the 5' RACE reads and lists one entry per CDR3 protein. Found here are approximately 780,000 distinct CDR3 sequences, more than 25% of them singletons; the top ten hold less than 3.5%. These data were also reused for a study on T cells of mothers and their children.

Sequencing was performed on blood. Receptor source: a boy aged 5 to 17 in good health.

This clonotype was observed a handful of times. The V gene is TRBV24-1, the J gene TRBJ2-2; TRBD1 matches 12 bases. Trimming at V came to 9 bases and at J to 0 bases, leaving 4 bases not matched to a gene. Germline CDR1 and CDR2: KGHDR and SFDVKD. The CDR3 extends over 16 amino acids. This chain's CDR3 is CATPWDRGPNTGELFF. CDR3 DNA sequence: TGTGCCACCCCTTGGGACAGGGGGCCGAACACCGGGGAGCTGTTTTTT.

The count of this clonotype is one. This chain uses TRBV20-1 with TRBJ2-5, with D possibly TRBD1 on 5 matching bases. V lost 0 bases and J 3 bases, leaving 14 bases between the germline ends. The CDR3 has 15 residues. Germline V CDR1 and CDR2: DFQATT, SNEGSKA (reference sequence). The CDR3 loop reads CSARDRAGWEETQYF. As DNA, the CDR3 is TGCAGTGCTAGAGATCGGGCAGGGTGGGAAGAGACCCAGTACTTC.

This sequence joins TRBV7-3 and TRBJ2-5; the match to TRBD1 covers 8 bases. Trimming cost V 6 bases and J 4 bases; bases outside gene matches: 7. Germline V CDR1 and CDR2: SGHTA, FQGTGA. The length of the CDR3 is 14 residues. The CDR3 DNA is TGTGCCAGCAGAAAAACAGGGGGAGCAGAGACCCAGTACTTC. Protein: CASRKTGGAETQYF.

This clonotype was picked up a small number of times. The rearrangement links TRBV18 to TRBJ2-5; 7 bases are a match to TRBD1. Germline V gene lookup returns CDR1 KGHSH and CDR2 LQKENI. The CDR3 spans 13 residues. After removal of 3 bases from V and 4 bases from J, the junction contained 2 bases not matched to a gene. The CDR3 coding sequence is TGTGCCAGCTCACCCGGGACAGTAGAGACCCAGTACTTC. Amino acids: CASSPGTVETQYF.

This clonotype was observed a few times. V is TRBV20-1 and J is TRBJ2-5; 13 bases line up with TRBD2. This CDR3 spans 17 amino acids. The V gene end was trimmed by 3 bases and the J gene end by 1 base; junction bases not matched to a gene: 8. Germline-derived CDR1 and CDR2 are DFQATT and SNEGSKA (reference sequence). The CDR3 bases are TGCAGTGCTAGCGGACTAGCGGGGGTTACTCCCCAAGAGACCCAGTACTTC. Translation gives CSASGLAGVTPQETQYF.

This clonotype has a handful of counts. CDR3 bases: TGCGCCAGCAGCTTGGTTTCGGACAGGGGGGACGAGCAGTACTTC. Translated, it gives CASSLVSDRGDEQYF. This chain links TRBV5-1 with TRBJ2-7, with 10 bases lining up with TRBD1. CDR1 and CDR2 (germline): SGHRS, YFSETQ. The V and J ends lost 0 bases and 5 bases, in that order; junction bases with no gene match: 5. This CDR3 comprises 15 residues.

This clonotype was observed a few times. V usage is TRBV10-2 and J usage is TRBJ2-5; D not resolved. CDR3 length: 13 amino acids. CDR1 and CDR2 from the germline V gene are WSHSY and SAAADI. V gave up 3 bases and J gave up 7 bases, with 12 bases separating them. This CDR3 is CASSDGRWGTQYF. The CDR3 coding sequence is TGCGCCAGCAGTGATGGAAGGTGGGGGACCCAGTACTTC.

This clonotype was seen only a few times. This rearrangement joins TRBV7-9 to TRBJ1-6; no clear D. Germline CDR1 reads SEHNR; CDR2 reads FQNEAQ (reference sequence). The CDR3 has 15 amino acids. V dropped 1 base and J dropped 4 bases, with 8 bases sitting between them. Here the CDR3 reads CASSLGPPYNSPLHF. Here the CDR3 DNA reads TGTGCCAGCAGCTTAGGGCCGCCTTATAATTCACCCCTCCACTTT.

Concerning this clonotype itself: Germline and junction disagree at one end, which may indicate a read error. V gene TRBV27 combines with J gene TRBJ1-4; no firm D call. Germline lookup yields CDR1 MNHEY and CDR2 SMNVEV (reference sequence). This CDR3 spans 15 amino acids. Written as DNA, the CDR3 is TGTGCCAGCAGTCTATCTCCCCATGGGGATGAAAAACTGTTTTTT. Protein product: CASSLSPHGDEKLFF.

This chain links TRBV29-1 with TRBJ1-2; D might be TRBD1 (6 bases). Germline CDR1 is SQVTM and CDR2 is ANQGSEA. The CDR3 has 15 residues. Trimming left V 1 base short and J 1 base short, with 13 bases between. CDR3 sequence reads: CSVEALGQLNYGYTF. For the CDR3, the DNA is TGCAGCGTTGAAGCCCTAGGACAGCTTAACTATGGCTACACCTTC.

V gene TRBV9 combines with J gene TRBJ2-5; D is tentatively TRBD1 or TRBD2 (5 bases each). The CDR3 loop spans 17 amino acids. CDR1 and CDR2 from the germline V gene are SGDLS and YYNGEE. V shed 4 bases and J shed 3 bases, with 22 bases lying between them. Here the CDR3 DNA reads TGTGCCAGCAGCCAAGGCCGGGACGATCCACGAAAAGAGACCCAGTACTTC. It encodes CASSQGRDDPRKETQYF.

In its sample, this clonotype was seen a few times. The gene calls are TRBV6-6 and TRBJ2-7; the match to TRBD2 covers 7 bases. Judging by the DNA end, TRBJ2-5 fits better; the J call may be wrong. Germline assignment: CDR1 MNHNY and CDR2 SVGAGI (reference sequence). This CDR3 contains 14 residues. The DNA for the CDR3 is TGTGCCAGCAGTTACACTAGCGCTCAAGAGACCCAGTACTTC. Its translation: CASSYTSAQETQYF.

The chain has TRBV9 and TRBJ2-3; 7 nucleotides line up with TRBD2. The germline gives CDR1 SGDLS, CDR2 YYNGEE. The CDR3 covers 15 residues. With 3 bases clipped from V and 2 bases from J, the junction kept 6 bases outside the gene matches. The CDR3 nucleotides read TGTGCCAGCAGCGCGCAGACTAGCATCACAGATACGCAGTATTTT. Protein sequence: CASSAQTSITDTQYF.

This clonotype has more than one count but fewer than ten. The rearrangement joins TRBV5-1 to TRBJ1-1, with 7 bases aligning to TRBD1. Germline values: CDR1 SGHRS, CDR2 YFSETQ. V was clipped by 0 bases and J by 3 bases; unmatched bases: 11. The length of the CDR3 is 17 residues. The CDR3 sequence is CASSLVVGRGSHTEAFF. The CDR3 nucleotides read TGCGCCAGCAGCTTGGTGGTGGGCAGGGGGTCGCACACTGAAGCTTTCTTT. The whole variable domain, filled in from reference TRBV5-1 and TRBJ1-1, reads KAGVTQTPRYLIKTRGQQVTLSCSPISGHRSVSWYQQTPGQGLQFLFEYFSETQRNKGNFPGRFSGRQFSNSRSEMNVSTLELGDSALYLCASSLVVGRGSHTEAFFGQGTRLTVV.